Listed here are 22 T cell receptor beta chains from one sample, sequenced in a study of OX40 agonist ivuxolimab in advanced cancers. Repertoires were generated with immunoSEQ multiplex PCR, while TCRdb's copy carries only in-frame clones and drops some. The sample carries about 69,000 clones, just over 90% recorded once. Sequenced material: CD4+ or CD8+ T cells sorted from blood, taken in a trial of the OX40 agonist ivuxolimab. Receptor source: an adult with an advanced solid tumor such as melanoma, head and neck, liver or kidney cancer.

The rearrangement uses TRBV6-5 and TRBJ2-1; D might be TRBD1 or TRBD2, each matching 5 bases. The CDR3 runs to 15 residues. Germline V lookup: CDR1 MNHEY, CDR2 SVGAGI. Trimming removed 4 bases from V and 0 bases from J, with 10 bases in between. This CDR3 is CASSFWGSSYNEQFF. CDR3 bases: TGTGCCAGCAGTTTCTGGGGGAGCTCCTACAATGAGCAGTTCTTC.

The CDR3 region is CSARDSAEQFF. In DNA, the CDR3 is TGCAGTGCTAGGGACAGCGCTGAGCAGTTCTTC. This chain joins TRBV20-1 and TRBJ2-1; maybe TRBD1 (6 bases). In germline, CDR1 is DFQATT, CDR2 SNEGSKA (reference sequence). The CDR3 has 11 residues. Trimming cost V 3 bases and J 9 bases, with 9 bases left between them.

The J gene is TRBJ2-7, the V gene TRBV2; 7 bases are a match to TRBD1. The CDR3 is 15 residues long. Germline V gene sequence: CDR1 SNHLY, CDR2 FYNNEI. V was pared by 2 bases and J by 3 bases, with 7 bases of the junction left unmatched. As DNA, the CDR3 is TGTGCCAGCAGTGAATCCGGGACAGCACTCTACGAGCAGTACTTC. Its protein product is CASSESGTALYEQYF.

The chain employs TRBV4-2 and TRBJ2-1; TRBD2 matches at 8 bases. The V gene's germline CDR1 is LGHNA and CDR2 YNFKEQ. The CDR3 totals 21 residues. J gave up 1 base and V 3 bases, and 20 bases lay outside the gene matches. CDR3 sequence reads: CASSQGVAAGVTRGSYNEQFF. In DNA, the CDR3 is TGTGCCAGCAGCCAGGGTGTCGCAGCGGGAGTTACCCGGGGTTCCTACAATGAGCAGTTCTTC.

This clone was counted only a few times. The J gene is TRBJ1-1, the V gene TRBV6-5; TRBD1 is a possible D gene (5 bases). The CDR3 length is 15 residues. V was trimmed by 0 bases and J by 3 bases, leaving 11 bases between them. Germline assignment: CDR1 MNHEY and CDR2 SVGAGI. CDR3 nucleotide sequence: TGTGCCAGCAGTTACTCGAATGGCAGGGACACTGAAGCTTTCTTT. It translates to CASSYSNGRDTEAFF.

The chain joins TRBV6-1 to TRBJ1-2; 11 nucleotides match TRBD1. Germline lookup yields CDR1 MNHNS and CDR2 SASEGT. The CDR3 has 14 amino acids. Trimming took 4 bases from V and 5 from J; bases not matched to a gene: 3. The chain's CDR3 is CASSVGQGVYGYTF. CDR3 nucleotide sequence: TGTGCCAGCAGTGTGGGACAGGGGGTTTATGGCTACACCTTC.

CDR3 DNA: TGCGCCAGCAGCTCAAGCGGGAGCCAAGAGACCCAGTACTTC. This translates into CASSSSGSQETQYF. The chain joins TRBV5-1 to TRBJ2-5; 8 positions agree with TRBD2. The CDR3 length is 14 residues. Germline CDR1 SGHRS, CDR2 YFSETQ. The V segment lost 3 bases and the J segment 1 base; nucleotides outside the gene matches: 2.

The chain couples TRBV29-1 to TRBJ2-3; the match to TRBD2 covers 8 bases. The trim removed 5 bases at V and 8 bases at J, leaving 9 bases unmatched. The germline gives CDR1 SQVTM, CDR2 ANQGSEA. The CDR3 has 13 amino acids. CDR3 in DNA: TGCAGCGTTCGCCCGGGGGGGCGAGGTACGCAGTATTTT. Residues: CSVRPGGRGTQYF.

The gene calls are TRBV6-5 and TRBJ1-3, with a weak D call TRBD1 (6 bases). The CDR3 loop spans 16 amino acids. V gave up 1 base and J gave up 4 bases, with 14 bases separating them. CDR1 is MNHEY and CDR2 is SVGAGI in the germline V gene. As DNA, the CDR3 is TGTGCCAGCAGTTACTTCAGGGGTTCGGGCGGAAACACCATATATTTT. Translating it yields CASSYFRGSGGNTIYF.

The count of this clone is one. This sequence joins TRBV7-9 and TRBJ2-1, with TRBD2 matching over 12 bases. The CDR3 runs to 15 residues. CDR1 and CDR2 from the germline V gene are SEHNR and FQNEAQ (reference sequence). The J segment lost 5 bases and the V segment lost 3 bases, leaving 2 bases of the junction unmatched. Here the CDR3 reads CASSFASGGDNEQFF. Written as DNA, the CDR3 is TGTGCCAGCAGCTTCGCTAGCGGGGGGGACAATGAGCAGTTCTTC.

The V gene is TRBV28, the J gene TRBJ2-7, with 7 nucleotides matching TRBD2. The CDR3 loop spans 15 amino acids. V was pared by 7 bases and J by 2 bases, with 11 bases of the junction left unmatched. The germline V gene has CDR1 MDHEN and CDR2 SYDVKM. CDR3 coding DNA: TGTGCCAGCATCCCGCCCGGCGGGGGTCCCTACGAGCAGTACTTC. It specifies CASIPPGGGPYEQYF.

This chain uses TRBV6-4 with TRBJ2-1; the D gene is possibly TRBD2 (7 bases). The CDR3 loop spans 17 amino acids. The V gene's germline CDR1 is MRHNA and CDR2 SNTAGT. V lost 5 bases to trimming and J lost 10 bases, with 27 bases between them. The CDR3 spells CASSPDWGGGRLVEQFF. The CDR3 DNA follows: TGTGCCAGCAGTCCGGACTGGGGAGGGGGAAGGTTAGTAGAGCAGTTCTTC.

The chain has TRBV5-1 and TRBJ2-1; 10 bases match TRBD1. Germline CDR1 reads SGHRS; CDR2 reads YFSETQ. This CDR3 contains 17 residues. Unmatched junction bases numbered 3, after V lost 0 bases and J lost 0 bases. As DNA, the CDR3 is TGCGCCAGCAGCTTGGGACAGGGGGCCTACTCCTACAATGAGCAGTTCTTC. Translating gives CASSLGQGAYSYNEQFF.

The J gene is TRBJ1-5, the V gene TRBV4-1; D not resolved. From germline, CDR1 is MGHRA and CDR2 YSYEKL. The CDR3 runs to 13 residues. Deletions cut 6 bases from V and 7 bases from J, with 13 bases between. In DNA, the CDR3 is TGCGCCAGCAGTTTGGTTTATTTACAGCCCCAGCATTTT. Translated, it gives CASSLVYLQPQHF.

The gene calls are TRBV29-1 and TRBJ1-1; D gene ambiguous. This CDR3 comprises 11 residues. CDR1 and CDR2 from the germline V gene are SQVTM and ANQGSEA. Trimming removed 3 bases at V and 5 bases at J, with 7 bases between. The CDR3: CSVEGETEAFF. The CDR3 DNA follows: TGCAGCGTTGAGGGAGAGACTGAAGCTTTCTTT.

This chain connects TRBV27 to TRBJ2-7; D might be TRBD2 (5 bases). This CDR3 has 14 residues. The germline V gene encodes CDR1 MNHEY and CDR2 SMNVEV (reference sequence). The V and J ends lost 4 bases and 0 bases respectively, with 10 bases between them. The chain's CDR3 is CASSSRGVSYEQYF. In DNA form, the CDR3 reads TGTGCCAGCAGTTCCCGGGGTGTCTCCTACGAGCAGTACTTC.

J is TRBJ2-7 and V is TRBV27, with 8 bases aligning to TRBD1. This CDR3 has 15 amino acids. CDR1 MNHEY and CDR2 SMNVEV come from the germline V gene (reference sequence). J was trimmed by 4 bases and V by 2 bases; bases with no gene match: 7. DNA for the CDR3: TGTGCCAGCAGTTTAAGCGTGACAGGGGATTACGAGCAGTACTTC. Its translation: CASSLSVTGDYEQYF.

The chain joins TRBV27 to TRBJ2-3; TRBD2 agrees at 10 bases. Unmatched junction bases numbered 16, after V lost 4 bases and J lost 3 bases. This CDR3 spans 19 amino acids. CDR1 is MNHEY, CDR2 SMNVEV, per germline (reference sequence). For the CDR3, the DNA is TGTGCCAGCAGTTCCCCAACTAGCGGGAAGACAAGAGGGACAGATACGCAGTATTTT. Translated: CASSSPTSGKTRGTDTQYF.

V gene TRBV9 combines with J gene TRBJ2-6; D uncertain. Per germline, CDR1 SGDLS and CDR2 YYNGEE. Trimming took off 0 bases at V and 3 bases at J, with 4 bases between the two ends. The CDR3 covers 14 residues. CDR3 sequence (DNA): TGTGCCAGCAGCGTAGGCGGTGGGGCCAACGTCCTGACTTTC. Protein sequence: CASSVGGGANVLTF.

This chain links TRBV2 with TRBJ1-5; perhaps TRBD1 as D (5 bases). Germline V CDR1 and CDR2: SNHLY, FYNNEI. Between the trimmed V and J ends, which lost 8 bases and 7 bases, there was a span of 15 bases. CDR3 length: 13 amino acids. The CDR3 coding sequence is TGTGCCAGCGACCGGGACTCCGGACAGCCCCAGCATTTT. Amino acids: CASDRDSGQPQHF.

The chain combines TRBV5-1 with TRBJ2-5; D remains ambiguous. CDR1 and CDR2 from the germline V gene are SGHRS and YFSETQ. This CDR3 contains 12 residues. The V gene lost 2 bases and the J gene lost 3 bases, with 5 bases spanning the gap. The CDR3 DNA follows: TGCGCCAGCAGCTTTGGGAAAGAGACCCAGTACTTC. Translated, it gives CASSFGKETQYF.

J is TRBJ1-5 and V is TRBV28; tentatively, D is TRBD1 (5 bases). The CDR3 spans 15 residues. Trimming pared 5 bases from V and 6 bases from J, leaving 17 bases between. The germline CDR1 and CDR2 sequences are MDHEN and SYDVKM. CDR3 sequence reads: CASSRPGSGAQPQHF. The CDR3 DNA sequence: TGTGCCAGCAGTCGTCCCGGGTCTGGGGCTCAGCCCCAGCATTTT. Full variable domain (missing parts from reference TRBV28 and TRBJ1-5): DVKVTQSSRYLVKRTGEKVFLECVQDMDHENMFWYRQDPGLGLRLIYFSYDVKMKEKGDIPEGYSVSREKKERFSLILESASTNQTSMYLCASSRPGSGAQPQHFGDGTRLSIL.